These T cell receptor beta chains were read from a single sample in a study of vaccination effects on CD4 cells after COVID-19. Some clones are missing from TCRdb's copy, which holds only in-frame ones; the method was immunoSEQ multiplex PCR. The sample records tens of thousands of clones, around 76% being singletons. These receptors have no known antigen. Sequences were derived from CD4+ T cells from PBMCs cultured without peptide, sampled before COVID-19 vaccination. These receptor sequences come from a human donor who had a prior SARS-CoV-2 infection. CDR3s include the opening cysteine and the closing phenylalanine or tryptophan.

CDR3 protein,V gene,J gene
CASSLAPTNTGELFF,TRBV5-1,TRBJ2-2
CAIRDSSGNTIYF,TRBV10-3,TRBJ1-3
CAISPGAYYGYTF,TRBV10-3,TRBJ1-2
CASSIQGARSYGYTF,TRBV19,TRBJ1-2
CASSTQTGGYGYTF,TRBV9,TRBJ1-2
CASSLPQGAGGYTF,TRBV5-1,TRBJ1-2
CAWRRDNTEAFF,TRBV30,TRBJ1-1
CAIRDNTYEQYF,TRBV10-3,TRBJ2-7
CAIRTNLAGGRSEQFF,TRBV10-3,TRBJ2-1
CASSLGQGFGYGYTF,TRBV5-1,TRBJ1-2
CASSMGLAFSNTQYF,TRBV3-1/TRBV3-2,TRBJ2-3
CASSLGAGSTEAFF,TRBV5-6,TRBJ1-1
CASSDPRRNTGELFF,TRBV7-9,TRBJ2-2
CSANSGGAVETQYF,TRBV29-1,TRBJ2-5
CASRTGAGETQYF,TRBV12-3/TRBV12-4,TRBJ2-5
CAWSGPRWEQYF,TRBV30,TRBJ2-7